This record looks at one T cell receptor (beta chain) sequence and its context. Assay used: immunoSEQ multiplex PCR; TCRdb lists only in-frame clones, some missing. The sample includes a few hundred thousand clones, about 87% of them seen just once. These data originate in a study of blood T cell repertoires in COVID-19. Background on the study: Sources were T cells, B-cell-depleted T cells, or PBMCs; the material itself was cDNA or gDNA.

Seattle's cohort entered during active infection and was followed longitudinally. The ends were cut back, 5 bases at V and 2 bases at J, with 12 bases in the middle. This CDR3 comprises 14 residues. Germline-derived CDR1 and CDR2 are SGHAT and FQNNGV. The V gene is TRBV11-2, the J gene TRBJ2-5; TRBD1 is a possible D gene (5 bases). Sequencing was done on a sample of peripheral blood. The TCR comes from a woman in her sixties with COVID-19, enrolled during active disease. In nucleotides, the CDR3 is TGTGCCAGCAGCGCGGACATTTTTCAAGAGACCCAGTACTTC. Amino acids: CASSADIFQETQYF.